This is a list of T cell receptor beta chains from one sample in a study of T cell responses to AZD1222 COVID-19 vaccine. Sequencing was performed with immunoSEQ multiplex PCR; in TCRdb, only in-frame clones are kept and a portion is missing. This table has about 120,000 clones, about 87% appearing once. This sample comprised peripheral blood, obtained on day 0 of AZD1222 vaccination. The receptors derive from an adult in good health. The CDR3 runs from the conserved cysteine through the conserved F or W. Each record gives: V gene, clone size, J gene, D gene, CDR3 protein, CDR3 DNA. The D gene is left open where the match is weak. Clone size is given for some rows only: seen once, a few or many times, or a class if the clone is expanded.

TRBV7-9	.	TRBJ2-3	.	CASSLASLAETITDTQYF	TGTGCCAGCAGCTTAGCCTCCTTAGCGGAGACCATCACAGATACGCAGTATTTT
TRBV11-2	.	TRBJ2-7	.	CASSFYRYYEQYF	TGTGCCAGCAGCTTTTACAGATACTACGAGCAGTACTTC
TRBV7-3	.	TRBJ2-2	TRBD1	CASSSGTGTGELFF	TGTGCCAGCAGCTCCGGGACAGGGACCGGGGAGCTGTTTTTT
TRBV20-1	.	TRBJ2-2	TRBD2	CSASLGSGTTNTGELFF	TGCAGTGCTAGTTTAGGTTCTGGGACTACGAACACCGGGGAGCTGTTTTTT
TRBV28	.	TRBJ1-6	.	CASRSLGRAFGEPFVRDNSPLHF	TGTGCCAGCAGATCGCTGGGACGGGCGTTCGGAGAGCCATTCGTCCGGGATAATTCACCCCTCCACTTT
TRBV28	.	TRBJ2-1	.	CASSALSGVVSYNEQFF	TGTGCCAGCAGTGCCCTATCTGGGGTTGTCTCCTACAATGAGCAGTTCTTC
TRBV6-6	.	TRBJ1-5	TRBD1	CASSYLDRNQPQHF	TGTGCCAGCAGTTACCTGGACAGGAATCAGCCCCAGCATTTT
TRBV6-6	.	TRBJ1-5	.	CASRPTSGLGNQPQHF	TGTGCCAGCAGGCCTACCTCGGGTTTGGGGAATCAGCCCCAGCATTTT
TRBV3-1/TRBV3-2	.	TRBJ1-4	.	CASSTSAGEKLFF	TGTGCCAGCAGTACCTCGGCGGGGGAAAAACTGTTTTTT
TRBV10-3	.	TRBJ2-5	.	CAIKDSARETQYF	TGTGCCATCAAAGACAGTGCCAGAGAGACCCAGTACTTC
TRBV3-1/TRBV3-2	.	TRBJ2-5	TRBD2	CASSAQTSRETQYF	TGTGCCAGCAGCGCCCAGACTAGCCGGGAGACCCAGTACTTC
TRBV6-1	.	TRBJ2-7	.	CASSESGNHYEQYF	TGTGCCAGCAGTGAATCCGGCAACCACTACGAGCAGTACTTC
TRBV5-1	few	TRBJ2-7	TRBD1	CASSWGDRVEQYF	TGCGCCAGCAGCTGGGGGGACAGGGTCGAGCAGTACTTC
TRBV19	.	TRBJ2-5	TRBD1	CASRQGLGQGVGGETQYF	TGTGCCAGTAGGCAAGGACTCGGACAGGGAGTTGGTGGGGAGACCCAGTACTTC
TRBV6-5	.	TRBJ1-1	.	CASNPLTGQGEAFF	TGTGCCAGCAATCCATTAACGGGCCAGGGTGAAGCTTTCTTT
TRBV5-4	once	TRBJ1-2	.	CASSRPGGGNYGYTF	TGTGCCAGCAGCCGCCCGGGGGGTGGGAACTATGGCTACACCTTC
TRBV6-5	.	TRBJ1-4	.	CASSYSVGEKLFF	TGTGCCAGCAGTTACTCTGTGGGAGAAAAACTGTTTTTT
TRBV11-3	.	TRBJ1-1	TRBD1	CASSFTGVTEAFF	TGTGCCAGCAGCTTTACAGGGGTCACTGAAGCTTTCTTT
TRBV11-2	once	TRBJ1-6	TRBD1	CASSITGGADNSPLHF	TGTGCCAGCAGCATCACAGGGGGCGCGGATAATTCACCCCTCCACTTT
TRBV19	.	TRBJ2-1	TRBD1	CASETGERYNEQFF	TGTGCCAGTGAGACAGGGGAGAGATACAATGAGCAGTTCTTC
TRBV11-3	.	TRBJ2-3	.	CASSPGWGNPDTQYF	TGTGCCAGCAGCCCAGGTTGGGGCAATCCAGATACGCAGTATTTT
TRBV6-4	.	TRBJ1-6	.	CASTSPGTAQNSSYNSPLHF	TGTGCCAGCACCTCCCCCGGGACGGCCCAAAACAGCTCCTATAATTCACCCCTCCACTTT
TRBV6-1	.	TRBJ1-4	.	CASSEAQGRGNEKLFF	TGTGCCAGCAGTGAAGCGCAGGGCCGCGGGAATGAAAAACTGTTTTTT
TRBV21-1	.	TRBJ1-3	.	CASTSGGLGGNTIYF	TGTGCCAGCACCTCCGGGGGGCTTGGAGGAAACACCATATATTTT
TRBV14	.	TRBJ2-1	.	CASSLGLRRGYEQFF	TGTGCCAGCAGCCTGGGACTCCGACGTGGGTATGAGCAGTTCTTC